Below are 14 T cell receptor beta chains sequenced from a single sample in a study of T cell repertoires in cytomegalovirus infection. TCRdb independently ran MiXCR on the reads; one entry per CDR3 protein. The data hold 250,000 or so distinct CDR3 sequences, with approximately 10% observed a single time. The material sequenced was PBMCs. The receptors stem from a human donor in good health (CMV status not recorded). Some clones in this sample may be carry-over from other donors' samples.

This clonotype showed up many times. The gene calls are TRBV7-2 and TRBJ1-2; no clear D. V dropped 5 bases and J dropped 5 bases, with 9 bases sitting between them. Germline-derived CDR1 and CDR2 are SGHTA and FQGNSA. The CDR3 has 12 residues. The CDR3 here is CASSETTYGYTF. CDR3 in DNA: TGTGCCAGCAGCGAAACAACTTATGGCTACACCTTC.

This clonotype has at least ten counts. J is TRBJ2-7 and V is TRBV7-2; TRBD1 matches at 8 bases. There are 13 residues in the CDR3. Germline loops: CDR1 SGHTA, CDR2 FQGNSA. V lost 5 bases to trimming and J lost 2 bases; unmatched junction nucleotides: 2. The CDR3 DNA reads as TGTGCCAGCAGCCCAGGGGGCGCCTACGAGCAGTACTTC. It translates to CASSPGGAYEQYF. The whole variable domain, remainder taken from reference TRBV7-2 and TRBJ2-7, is GAGVSQSPSNKVTEKGKDVELRCDPISGHTALYWYRQSLGQGLEFLIYFQGNSAPDKSGLPSDRFSAERTGGSVSTLTIQRTQQEDSAVYLCASSPGGAYEQYFGPGTRLTVT.

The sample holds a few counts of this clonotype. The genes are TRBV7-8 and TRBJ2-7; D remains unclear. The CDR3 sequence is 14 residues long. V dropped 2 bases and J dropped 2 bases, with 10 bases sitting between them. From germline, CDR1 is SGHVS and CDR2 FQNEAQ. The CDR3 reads CASSLSPGTYEQYF. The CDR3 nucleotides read TGTGCCAGCAGCTTAAGCCCAGGTACCTACGAGCAGTACTTC.

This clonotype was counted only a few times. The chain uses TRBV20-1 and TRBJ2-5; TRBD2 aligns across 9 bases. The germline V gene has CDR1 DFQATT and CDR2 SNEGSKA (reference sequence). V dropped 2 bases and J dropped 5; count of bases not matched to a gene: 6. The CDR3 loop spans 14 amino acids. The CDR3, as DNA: TGCAGTGCTAGACGAGGCGGGGGGGCGGAGACCCAGTACTTC. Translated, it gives CSARRGGGAETQYF.

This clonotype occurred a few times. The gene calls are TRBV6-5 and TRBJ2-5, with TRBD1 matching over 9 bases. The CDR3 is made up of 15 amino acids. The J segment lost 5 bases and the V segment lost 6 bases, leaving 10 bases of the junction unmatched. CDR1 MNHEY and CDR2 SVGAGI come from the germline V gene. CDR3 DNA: TGTGCCAGCAGGGAAGGGACAGGGTTTTCGGAGACCCAGTACTTC. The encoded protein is CASREGTGFSETQYF.

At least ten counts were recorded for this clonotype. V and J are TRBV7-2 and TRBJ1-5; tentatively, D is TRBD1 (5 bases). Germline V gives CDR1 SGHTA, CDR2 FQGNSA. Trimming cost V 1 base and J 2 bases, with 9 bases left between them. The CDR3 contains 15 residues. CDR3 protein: CASSLVGDRNQPQHF. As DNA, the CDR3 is TGTGCCAGCAGCTTAGTAGGGGATCGCAATCAGCCCCAGCATTTT.

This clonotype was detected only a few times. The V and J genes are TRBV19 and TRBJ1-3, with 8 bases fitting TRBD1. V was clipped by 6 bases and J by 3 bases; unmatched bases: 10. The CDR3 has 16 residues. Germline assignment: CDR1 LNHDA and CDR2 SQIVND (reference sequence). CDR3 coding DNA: TGTGCCAGTAGCCTCACAGGGGGTGCGAGTGGAAACACCATATATTTT. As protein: CASSLTGGASGNTIYF.

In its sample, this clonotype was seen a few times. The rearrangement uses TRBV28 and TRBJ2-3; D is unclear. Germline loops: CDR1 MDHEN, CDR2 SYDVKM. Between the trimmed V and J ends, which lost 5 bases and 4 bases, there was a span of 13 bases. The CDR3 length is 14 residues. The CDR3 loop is CASSPPGWSDTQYF. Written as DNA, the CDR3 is TGTGCCAGCAGTCCCCCGGGTTGGTCAGATACGCAGTATTTT. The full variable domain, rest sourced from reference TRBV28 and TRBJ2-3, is DVKVTQSSRYLVKRTGEKVFLECVQDMDHENMFWYRQDPGLGLRLIYFSYDVKMKEKGDIPEGYSVSREKKERFSLILESASTNQTSMYLCASSPPGWSDTQYFGPGTRLTVL.

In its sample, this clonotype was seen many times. CDR3 protein: CASSAHDRGLGANVLTF. The CDR3, as DNA: TGTGCCAGCAGCGCTCACGACAGGGGTCTGGGGGCCAACGTCCTGACTTTC. The gene calls are TRBV12-3 or TRBV12-4 and TRBJ2-6, with 8 bases matching TRBD1. The CDR3 runs to 17 residues. After removal of 6 bases from V and 4 bases from J, the junction contained 11 bases not matched to a gene.

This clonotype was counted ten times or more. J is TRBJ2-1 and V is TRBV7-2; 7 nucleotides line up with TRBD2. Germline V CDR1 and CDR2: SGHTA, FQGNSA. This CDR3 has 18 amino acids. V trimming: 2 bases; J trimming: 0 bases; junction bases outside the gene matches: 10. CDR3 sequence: CASSLPSSGQTSYNEQFF. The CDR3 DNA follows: TGTGCCAGCAGCTTACCGAGTAGCGGGCAGACCTCCTACAATGAGCAGTTCTTC.

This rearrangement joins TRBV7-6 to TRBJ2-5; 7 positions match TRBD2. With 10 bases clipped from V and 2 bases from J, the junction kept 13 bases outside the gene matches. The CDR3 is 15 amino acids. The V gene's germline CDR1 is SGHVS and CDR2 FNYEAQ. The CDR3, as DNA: TGTGCCACCACCCCCCGGGCTAGCGGACAAGAGACCCAGTACTTC. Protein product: CATTPRASGQETQYF. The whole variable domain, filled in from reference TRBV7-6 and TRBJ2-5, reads GAGVSQSPRYKVTKRGQDVALRCDPISGHVSLYWYRQALGQGPEFLTYFNYEAQQDKSGLPNDRFSAERPEGSISTLTIQRTEQRDSAMYRCATTPRASGQETQYFGPGTRLLVL.

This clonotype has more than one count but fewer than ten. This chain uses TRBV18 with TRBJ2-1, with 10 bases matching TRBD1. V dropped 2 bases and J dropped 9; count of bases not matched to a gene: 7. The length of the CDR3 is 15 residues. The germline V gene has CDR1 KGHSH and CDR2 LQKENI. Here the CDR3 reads CASSPSGTGDGEQFF. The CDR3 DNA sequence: TGTGCCAGCTCACCAAGCGGGACAGGGGATGGTGAGCAGTTCTTC. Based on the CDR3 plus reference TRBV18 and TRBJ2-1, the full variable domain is NAGVMQNPRHLVRRRGQEARLRCSPMKGHSHVYWYRQLPEEGLKFMVYLQKENIIDESGMPKERFSAEFPKEGPSILRIQQVVRGDSAAYFCASSPSGTGDGEQFFGPGTRLTVL.

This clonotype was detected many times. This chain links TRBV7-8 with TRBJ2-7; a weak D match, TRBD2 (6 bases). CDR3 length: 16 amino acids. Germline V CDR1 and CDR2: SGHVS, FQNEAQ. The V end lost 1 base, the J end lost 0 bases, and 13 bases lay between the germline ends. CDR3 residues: CASSLGVSGHSYEQYF. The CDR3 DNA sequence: TGTGCCAGCAGCTTAGGTGTTAGCGGACACTCCTACGAGCAGTACTTC.

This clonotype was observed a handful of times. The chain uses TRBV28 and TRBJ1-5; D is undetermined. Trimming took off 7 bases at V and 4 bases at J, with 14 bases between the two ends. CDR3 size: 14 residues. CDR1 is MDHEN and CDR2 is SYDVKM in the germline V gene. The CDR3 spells CASTISHGNQPQHF. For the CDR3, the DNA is TGTGCCAGCACTATATCCCACGGAAATCAGCCCCAGCATTTT.